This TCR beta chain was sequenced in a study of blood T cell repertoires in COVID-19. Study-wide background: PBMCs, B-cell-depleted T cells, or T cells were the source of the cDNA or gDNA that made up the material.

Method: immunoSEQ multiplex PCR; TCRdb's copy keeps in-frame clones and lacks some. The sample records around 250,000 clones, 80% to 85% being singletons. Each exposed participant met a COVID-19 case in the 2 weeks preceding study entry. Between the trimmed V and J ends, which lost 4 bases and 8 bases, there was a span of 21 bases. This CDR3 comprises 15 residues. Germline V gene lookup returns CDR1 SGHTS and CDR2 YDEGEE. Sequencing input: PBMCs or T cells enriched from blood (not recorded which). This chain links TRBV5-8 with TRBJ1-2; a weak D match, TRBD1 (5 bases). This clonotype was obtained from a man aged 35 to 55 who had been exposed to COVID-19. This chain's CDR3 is CASSPIRGFSVGYTF. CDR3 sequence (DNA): TGTGCCAGCAGCCCAATACGGGGGTTTTCGGTCGGCTACACCTTC.